This TCR beta chain was sequenced for a study of blood T cell repertoires in COVID-19. Study-wide background: Material from acute and convalescent COVID-19 was sourced from the United States, Italy and Spain. PBMCs, B-cell-depleted T cells, or T cells were the source of the cDNA or gDNA that made up the material.

In the authors' workflow: Reference gene primer amplification yielded estimated nucleated cell counts. The assay was immunoSEQ multiplex PCR, and TCRdb's table has in-frame clones only and misses some. That table supplies the V and J calls and clone size; D and trimming were determined from the DNA. The table records under 400,000 clones, roughly 90% of them present only once. Participants, about 18 to 89 years old, spanned some 23 US areas. The CDR3 is 15 amino acids. The V gene's germline CDR1 is SGHDN and CDR2 FVKESK. The ends were cut back, 3 bases at V and 1 base at J, with 12 bases in the middle.

The gene calls are TRBV14 and TRBJ1-1; D ambiguous. The source of this sequence is a woman aged 25 to 39 who had been exposed to COVID-19. Sample: PBMCs or T cells enriched from blood (not recorded which). The DNA of the CDR3 is TGTGCCAGCAGCCAGGGCAGGTCACAGAACACTGAAGCTTTCTTT. Its translation is CASSQGRSQNTEAFF.